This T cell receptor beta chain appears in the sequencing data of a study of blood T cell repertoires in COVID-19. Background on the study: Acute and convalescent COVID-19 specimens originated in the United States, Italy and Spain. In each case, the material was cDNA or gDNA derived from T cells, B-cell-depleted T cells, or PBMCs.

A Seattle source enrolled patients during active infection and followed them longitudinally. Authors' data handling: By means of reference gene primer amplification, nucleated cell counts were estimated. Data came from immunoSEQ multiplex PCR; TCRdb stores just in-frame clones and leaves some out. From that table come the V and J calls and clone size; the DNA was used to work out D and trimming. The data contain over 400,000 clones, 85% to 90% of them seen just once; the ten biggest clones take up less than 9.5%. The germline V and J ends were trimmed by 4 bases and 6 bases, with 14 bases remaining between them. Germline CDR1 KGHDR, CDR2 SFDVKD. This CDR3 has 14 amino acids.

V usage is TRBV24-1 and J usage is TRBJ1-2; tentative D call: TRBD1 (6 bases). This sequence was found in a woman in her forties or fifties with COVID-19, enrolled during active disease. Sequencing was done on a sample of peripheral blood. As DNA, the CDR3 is TGTGCCACCAGTGACCCAACAGGGTCTAATGGCTACACCTTC. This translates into CATSDPTGSNGYTF.